This is a list of T cell receptor beta chains from one sample in a study of cytomegalovirus exposure and HLA in healthy donors. Generated by immunoSEQ multiplex PCR, the TCRdb table keeps only in-frame clones and is missing some. The data contain about 82,000 clones, just under 90% of them singletons. The specimen was PBMCs. The receptors come from a man between 18 and 29 years old in good health and CMV-seronegative. Both conserved end residues are part of each CDR3. A D gene is named only where the DNA matches it firmly. Only some rows state a clone size, as once, few, many or a class for expanded clones.

J gene,D gene,V gene,clone size,CDR3 DNA,CDR3 protein
TRBJ2-2,.,TRBV30,.,TGTGCCTGGCGTAACCCCGGGTTTGGGTCCGGGGAGCTGTTTTTT,CAWRNPGFGSGELFF
TRBJ1-1,TRBD1,TRBV10-2,.,TGCGCCAGCAGTCCTGGACAGGGGAATCGTGAAGCTTTCTTT,CASSPGQGNREAFF
TRBJ1-4,TRBD1,TRBV28,.,TGTGCCAGCAGTGAAGGGACAGTCAATGAAAAACTGTTTTTT,CASSEGTVNEKLFF
TRBJ2-3,TRBD2,TRBV11-3,.,TGTGCCGGCAGTGCTAGCGGGAGACCAGATACGCAGTATTTT,CAGSASGRPDTQYF
TRBJ2-2,TRBD2,TRBV5-1,.,TGCGCCAGTTATACCGGGACTAGCGGGAGTAGGAACACCGGGGAGCTGTTTTTT,CASYTGTSGSRNTGELFF
TRBJ2-5,TRBD2,TRBV7-8,once,TGTGCCAGCAGCTTAGGAGGGACTAGCCAAGAGACCCAGTACTTC,CASSLGGTSQETQYF
TRBJ1-1,TRBD1,TRBV29-1,once,TGCAGCGTTCTTGACAGGGGGAACACTGAAGCTTTCTTT,CSVLDRGNTEAFF
TRBJ1-5,TRBD1,TRBV30,.,TGTGCCTGGAGATCCACTAATACCAGGGGGCATCAGCCCCAGCATTTT,CAWRSTNTRGHQPQHF
TRBJ2-7,.,TRBV5-1,.,TGCGCCAGCAGCACGGACAGAGACTACGAGCAGTACTTC,CASSTDRDYEQYF
TRBJ2-2,.,TRBV10-3,.,TGTGCCATCAGTGTGGGCGGGATAAACACCGGGGAGCTGTTTTTT,CAISVGGINTGELFF
TRBJ2-1,TRBD2,TRBV18,.,TGTGCCAGCTCACCCAGCCCCCCGGGACTAGCAGTTGAGCAGTTCTTC,CASSPSPPGLAVEQFF
TRBJ1-1,.,TRBV7-9,.,TGTTCCAGCAGCGAACCACAGGGTTGGGAAAAGTTCAACACTGAAGCTTTCTTT,CSSSEPQGWEKFNTEAFF
TRBJ2-2,TRBD1,TRBV5-1,few,TGCGCCAGCAGCCTAGGGACAGGGGGCAACACCGGGGAGCTGTTTTTT,CASSLGTGGNTGELFF
TRBJ1-5,TRBD1,TRBV7-9,.,TGTGCCAGCAGCCCGGGACAGGGCCAGCCCCAGCATTTT,CASSPGQGQPQHF
TRBJ2-7,.,TRBV27,.,TGTGCCAGCAGTCCAAACTACAGGAGCTCCTACGAGCAGTACTTC,CASSPNYRSSYEQYF
TRBJ1-2,.,TRBV28,.,TGTGCCAGCAGTCGCTTGGGGCCCTATGGCTACACCTTC,CASSRLGPYGYTF
TRBJ2-7,TRBD2,TRBV5-6,.,TGTGCCAGCAGCTTGGGCGGGAGTCTCTACGAGCAGTACTTC,CASSLGGSLYEQYF
TRBJ2-1,.,TRBV4-3,.,TGCGCCAGCAGCCAAGATCGCGAGAATGAGCAGTTCTTC,CASSQDRENEQFF
TRBJ1-3,.,TRBV7-4,.,TGTGCCAGCCATAACTCGATGGACTCCCTGGGCTCTGGAAACACCATATATTTT,CASHNSMDSLGSGNTIYF
TRBJ2-2,TRBD2,TRBV10-2,.,TGCGCCAGCAGTGAGTCGGCGGGAGCGAACACCGGGGAGCTGTTTTTT,CASSESAGANTGELFF
TRBJ2-7,.,TRBV13,.,TGTGCCAGCAGCTTATCACCAGGCCAATCCTACGAGCAGTACTTC,CASSLSPGQSYEQYF
TRBJ1-2,.,TRBV5-1,.,TGCGCCAGCAGCTTTCTAACAGGAAGAGACTATGGCTACACCTTC,CASSFLTGRDYGYTF